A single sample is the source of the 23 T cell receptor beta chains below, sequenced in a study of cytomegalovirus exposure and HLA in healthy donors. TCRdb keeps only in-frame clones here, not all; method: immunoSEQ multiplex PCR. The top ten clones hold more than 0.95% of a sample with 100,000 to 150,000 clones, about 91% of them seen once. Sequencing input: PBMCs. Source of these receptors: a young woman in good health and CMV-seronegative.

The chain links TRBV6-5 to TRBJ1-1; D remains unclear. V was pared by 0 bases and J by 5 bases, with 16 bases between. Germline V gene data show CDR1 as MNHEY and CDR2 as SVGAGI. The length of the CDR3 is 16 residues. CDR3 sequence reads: CASSYSTPAPRTEAFF. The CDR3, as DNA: TGTGCCAGCAGTTACTCGACTCCGGCTCCGAGGACTGAAGCTTTCTTT.

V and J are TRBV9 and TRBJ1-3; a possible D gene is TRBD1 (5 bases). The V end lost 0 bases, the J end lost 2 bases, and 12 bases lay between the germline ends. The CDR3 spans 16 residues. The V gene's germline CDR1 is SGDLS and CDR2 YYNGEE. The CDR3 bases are TGTGCCAGCAGCGTAGGGGGGGGAACTGCTGGAAACACCATATATTTT. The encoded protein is CASSVGGGTAGNTIYF. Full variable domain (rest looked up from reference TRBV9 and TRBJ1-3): DSGVTQTPKHLITATGQRVTLRCSPRSGDLSVYWYQQSLDQGLQFLIQYYNGEERAKGNILERFSAQQFPDLHSELNLSSLELGDSALYFCASSVGGGTAGNTIYFGEGSWLTVV.

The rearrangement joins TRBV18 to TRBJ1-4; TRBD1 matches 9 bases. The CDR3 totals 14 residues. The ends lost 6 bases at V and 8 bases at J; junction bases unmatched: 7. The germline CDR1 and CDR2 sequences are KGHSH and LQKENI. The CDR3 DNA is TGTGCCAGCTCCCCGGGACAGGGCCGAGAAAAACTGTTTTTT. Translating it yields CASSPGQGREKLFF.

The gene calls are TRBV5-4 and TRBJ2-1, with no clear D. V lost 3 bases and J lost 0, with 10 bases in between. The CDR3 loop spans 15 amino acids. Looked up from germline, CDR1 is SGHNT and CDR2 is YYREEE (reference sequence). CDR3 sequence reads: CASSSVPLSYNEQFF. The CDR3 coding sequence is TGTGCCAGCAGCTCGGTTCCCCTCTCCTACAATGAGCAGTTCTTC.

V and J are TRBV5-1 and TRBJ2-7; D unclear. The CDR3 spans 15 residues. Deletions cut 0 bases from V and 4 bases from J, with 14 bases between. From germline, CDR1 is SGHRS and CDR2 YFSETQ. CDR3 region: CASSLVAGYFYEQYF. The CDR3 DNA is TGCGCCAGCAGCTTGGTTGCAGGCTATTTTTACGAGCAGTACTTC.

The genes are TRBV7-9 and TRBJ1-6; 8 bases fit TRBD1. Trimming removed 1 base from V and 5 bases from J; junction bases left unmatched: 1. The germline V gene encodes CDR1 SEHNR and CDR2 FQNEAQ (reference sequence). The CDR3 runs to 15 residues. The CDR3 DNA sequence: TGTGCCAGCAGCTTAGTACAGGGGGATAATTCACCCCTCCACTTT. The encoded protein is CASSLVQGDNSPLHF.

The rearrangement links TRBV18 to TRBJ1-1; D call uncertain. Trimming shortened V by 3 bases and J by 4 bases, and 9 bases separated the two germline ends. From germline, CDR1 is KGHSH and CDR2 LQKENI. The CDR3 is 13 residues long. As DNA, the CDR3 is TGTGCCAGCTCACCTGGGCGAGCCACTGAAGCTTTCTTT. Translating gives CASSPGRATEAFF. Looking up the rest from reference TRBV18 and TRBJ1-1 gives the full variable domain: NAGVMQNPRHLVRRRGQEARLRCSPMKGHSHVYWYRQLPEEGLKFMVYLQKENIIDESGMPKERFSAEFPKEGPSILRIQQVVRGDSAAYFCASSPGRATEAFFGQGTRLTVV.

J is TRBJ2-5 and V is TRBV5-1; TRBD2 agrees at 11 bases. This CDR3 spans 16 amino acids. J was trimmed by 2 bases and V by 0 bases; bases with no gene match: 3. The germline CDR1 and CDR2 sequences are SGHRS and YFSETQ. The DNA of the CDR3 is TGCGCCAGCAGCTTGGTGGCTAGCGGGGGGCAAGAGACCCAGTACTTC. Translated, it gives CASSLVASGGQETQYF.

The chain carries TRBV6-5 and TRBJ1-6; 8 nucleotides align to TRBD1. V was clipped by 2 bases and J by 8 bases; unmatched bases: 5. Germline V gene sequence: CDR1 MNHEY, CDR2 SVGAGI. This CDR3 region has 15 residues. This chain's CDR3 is CASSYGWDRYSPLHF. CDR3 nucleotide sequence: TGTGCCAGCAGTTACGGCTGGGACAGGTATTCACCCCTCCACTTT.

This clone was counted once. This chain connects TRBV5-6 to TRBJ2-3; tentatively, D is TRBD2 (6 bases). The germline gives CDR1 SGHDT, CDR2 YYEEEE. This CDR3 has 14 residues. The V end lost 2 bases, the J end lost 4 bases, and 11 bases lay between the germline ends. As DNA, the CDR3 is TGTGCCAGCAGCTTTGGGGGACTGCCAGATACGCAGTATTTT. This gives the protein CASSFGGLPDTQYF. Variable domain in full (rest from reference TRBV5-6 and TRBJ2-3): DAGVTQSPTHLIKTRGQQVTLRCSPKSGHDTVSWYQQALGQGPQFIFQYYEEEERQRGNFPDRFSGHQFPNYSSELNVNALLLGDSALYLCASSFGGLPDTQYFGPGTRLTVL.

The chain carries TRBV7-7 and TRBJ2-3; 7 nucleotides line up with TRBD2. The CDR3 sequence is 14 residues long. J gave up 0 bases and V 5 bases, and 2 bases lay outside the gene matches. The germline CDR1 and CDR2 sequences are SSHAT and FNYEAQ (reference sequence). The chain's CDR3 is CASSSGVSTDTQYF. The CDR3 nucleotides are TGTGCCAGCAGCAGCGGGGTTAGCACAGATACGCAGTATTTT.

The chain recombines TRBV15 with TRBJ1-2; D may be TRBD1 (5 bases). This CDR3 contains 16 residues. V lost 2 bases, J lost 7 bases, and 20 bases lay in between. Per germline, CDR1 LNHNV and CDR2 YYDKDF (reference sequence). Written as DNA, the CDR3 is TGTGCCACCAGCAGATCCTTCGGCAGGGATTACTCTGGCTACACCTTC. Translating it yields CATSRSFGRDYSGYTF.

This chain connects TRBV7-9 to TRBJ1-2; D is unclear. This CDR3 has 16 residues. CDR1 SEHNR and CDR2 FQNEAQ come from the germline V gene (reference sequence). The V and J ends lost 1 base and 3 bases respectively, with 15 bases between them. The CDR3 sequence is CASSLGVRIGDYGYTF. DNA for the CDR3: TGTGCCAGCAGCTTAGGGGTTCGGATCGGGGACTATGGCTACACCTTC.

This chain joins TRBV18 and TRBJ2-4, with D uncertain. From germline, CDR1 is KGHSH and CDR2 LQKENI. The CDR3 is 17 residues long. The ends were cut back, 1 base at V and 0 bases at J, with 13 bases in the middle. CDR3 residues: CASSPRPSGLAKNIQYF. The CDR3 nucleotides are TGTGCCAGCTCACCACGGCCATCAGGCCTAGCCAAAAACATTCAGTACTTC.

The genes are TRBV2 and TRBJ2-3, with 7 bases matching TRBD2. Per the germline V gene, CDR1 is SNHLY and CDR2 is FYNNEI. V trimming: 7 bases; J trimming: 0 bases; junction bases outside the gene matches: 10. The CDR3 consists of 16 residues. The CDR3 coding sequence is TGTGCCAGCACCTGGGGGGGGGTGACTAGCACAGATACGCAGTATTTT. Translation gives CASTWGGVTSTDTQYF.

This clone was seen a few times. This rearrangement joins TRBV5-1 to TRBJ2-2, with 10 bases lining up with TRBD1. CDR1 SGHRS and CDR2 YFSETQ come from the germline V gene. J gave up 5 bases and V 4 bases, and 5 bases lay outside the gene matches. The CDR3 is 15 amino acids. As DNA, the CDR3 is TGCGCCAGCAGCCCGTCGGGACAGGGGACCGGGGAGCTGTTTTTT. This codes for CASSPSGQGTGELFF.

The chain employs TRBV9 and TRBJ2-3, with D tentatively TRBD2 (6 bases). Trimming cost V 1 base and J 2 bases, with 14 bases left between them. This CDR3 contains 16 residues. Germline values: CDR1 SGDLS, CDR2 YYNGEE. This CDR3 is CASSVRVAAITDTQYF. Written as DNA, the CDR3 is TGTGCCAGCAGCGTACGTGTAGCGGCGATCACAGATACGCAGTATTTT.

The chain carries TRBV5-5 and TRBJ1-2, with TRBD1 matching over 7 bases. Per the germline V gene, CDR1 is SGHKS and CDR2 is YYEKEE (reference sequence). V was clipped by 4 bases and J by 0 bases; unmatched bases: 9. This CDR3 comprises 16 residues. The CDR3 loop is CASSGTDRATNYGYTF. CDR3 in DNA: TGTGCCAGCAGCGGAACCGACAGGGCCACTAACTATGGCTACACCTTC.

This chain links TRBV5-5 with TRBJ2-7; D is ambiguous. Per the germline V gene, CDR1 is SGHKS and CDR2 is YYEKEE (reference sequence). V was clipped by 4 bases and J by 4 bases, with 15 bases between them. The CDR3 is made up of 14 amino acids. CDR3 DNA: TGTGCCAGCAGCCTGGGATCAAACTCTTACGAGCAGTACTTC. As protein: CASSLGSNSYEQYF.

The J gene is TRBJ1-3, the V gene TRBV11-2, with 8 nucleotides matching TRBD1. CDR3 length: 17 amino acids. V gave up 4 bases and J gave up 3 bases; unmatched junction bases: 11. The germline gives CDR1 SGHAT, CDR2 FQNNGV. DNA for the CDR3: TGTGCCAGCAGCTCCGAGACAGGGGAGGTTGGTGGAAACACCATATATTTT. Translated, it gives CASSSETGEVGGNTIYF.

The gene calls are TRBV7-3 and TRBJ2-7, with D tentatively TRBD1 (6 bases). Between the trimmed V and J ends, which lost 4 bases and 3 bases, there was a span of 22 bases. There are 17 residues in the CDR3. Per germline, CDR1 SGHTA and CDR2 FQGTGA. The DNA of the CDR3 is TGTGCCAGCAGCTCCTCAAGAAACCAGGGGAAGAGCTACGAGCAGTACTTC. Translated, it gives CASSSSRNQGKSYEQYF. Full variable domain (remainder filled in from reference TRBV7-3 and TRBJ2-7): GAGVSQTPSNKVTEKGKYVELRCDPISGHTALYWYRQSLGQGPEFLIYFQGTGAADDSGLPNDRFFAVRPEGSVSTLKIQRTERGDSAVYLCASSSSRNQGKSYEQYFGPGTRLTVT.

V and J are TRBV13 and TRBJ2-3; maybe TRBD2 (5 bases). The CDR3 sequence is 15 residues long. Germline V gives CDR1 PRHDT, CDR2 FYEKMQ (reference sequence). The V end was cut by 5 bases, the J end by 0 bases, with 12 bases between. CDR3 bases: TGTGCCAGCAGCCCCGAGGGTTGGAGCACAGATACGCAGTATTTT. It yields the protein CASSPEGWSTDTQYF.

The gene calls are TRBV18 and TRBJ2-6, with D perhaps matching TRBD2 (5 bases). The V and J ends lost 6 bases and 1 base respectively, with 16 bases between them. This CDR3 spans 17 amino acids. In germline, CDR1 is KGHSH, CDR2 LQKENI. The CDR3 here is CASSRSSTGSGANVLTF. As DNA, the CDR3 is TGTGCCAGCTCCCGCAGTAGCACGGGATCTGGGGCCAACGTCCTGACTTTC.